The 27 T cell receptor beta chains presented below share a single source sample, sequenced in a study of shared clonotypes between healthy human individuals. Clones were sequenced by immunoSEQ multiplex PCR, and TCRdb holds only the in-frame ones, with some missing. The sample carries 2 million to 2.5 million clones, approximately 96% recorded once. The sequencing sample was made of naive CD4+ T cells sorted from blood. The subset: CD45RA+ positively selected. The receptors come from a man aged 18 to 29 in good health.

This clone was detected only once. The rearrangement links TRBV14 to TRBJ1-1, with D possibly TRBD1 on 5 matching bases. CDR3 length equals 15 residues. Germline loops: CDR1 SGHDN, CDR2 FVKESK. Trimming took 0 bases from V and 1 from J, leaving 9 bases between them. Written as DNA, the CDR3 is TGTGCCAGCAGCCAAGATCTAAGGGGGAACACTGAAGCTTTCTTT. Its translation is CASSQDLRGNTEAFF.

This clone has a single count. CDR3 amino acids: CAWTKSLGNTIYF. CDR3 bases: TGTGCCTGGACTAAAAGCCTCGGAAACACCATATATTTT. The V and J genes are TRBV30 and TRBJ1-3, with D hard to call. V was cut by 4 bases and J by 4 bases, with 11 bases left in between. The CDR3 has 13 residues. CDR1 and CDR2 (germline): GTSNPN, SVGIG (reference sequence).

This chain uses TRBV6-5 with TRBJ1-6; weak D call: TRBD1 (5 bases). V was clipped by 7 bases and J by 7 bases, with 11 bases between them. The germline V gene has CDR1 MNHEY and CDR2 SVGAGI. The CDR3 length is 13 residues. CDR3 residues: CASTRDVNSPLHF. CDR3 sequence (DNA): TGTGCCAGCACCAGGGACGTCAATTCACCCCTCCACTTT.

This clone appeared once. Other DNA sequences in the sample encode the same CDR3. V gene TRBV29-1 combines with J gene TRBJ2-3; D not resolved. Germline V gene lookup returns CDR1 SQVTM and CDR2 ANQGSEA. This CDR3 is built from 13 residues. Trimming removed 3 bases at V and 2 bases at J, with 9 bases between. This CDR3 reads CSVEGRFTDTQYF. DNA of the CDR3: TGCAGCGTTGAGGGCAGGTTCACAGATACGCAGTATTTT.

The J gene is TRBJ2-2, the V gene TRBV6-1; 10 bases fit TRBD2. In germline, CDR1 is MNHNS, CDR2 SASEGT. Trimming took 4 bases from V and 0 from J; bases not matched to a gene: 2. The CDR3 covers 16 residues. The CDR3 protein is CASSGLAGANTGELFF. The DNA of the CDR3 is TGTGCCAGCAGTGGTCTAGCGGGGGCGAACACCGGGGAGCTGTTTTTT.

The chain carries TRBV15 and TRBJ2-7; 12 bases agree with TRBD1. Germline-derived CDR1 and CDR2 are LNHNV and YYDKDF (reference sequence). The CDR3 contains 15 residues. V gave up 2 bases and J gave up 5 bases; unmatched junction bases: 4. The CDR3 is CATSRSGQGAHEQYF. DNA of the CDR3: TGTGCCACCAGCAGATCGGGACAGGGGGCCCACGAGCAGTACTTC.

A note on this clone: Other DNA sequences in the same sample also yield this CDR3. The CDR3 bases are TGTGCCAGCAGTTACAGGGACAGGAACTATGGCTACACCTTC. Translation gives CASSYRDRNYGYTF. The chain links TRBV6-5 to TRBJ1-2, with TRBD1 identical over 8 bases. V shed 2 bases, J shed 2 bases, and the junction held 1 base outside the gene matches. Germline V gene lookup returns CDR1 MNHEY and CDR2 SVGAGI. The CDR3 totals 14 residues.

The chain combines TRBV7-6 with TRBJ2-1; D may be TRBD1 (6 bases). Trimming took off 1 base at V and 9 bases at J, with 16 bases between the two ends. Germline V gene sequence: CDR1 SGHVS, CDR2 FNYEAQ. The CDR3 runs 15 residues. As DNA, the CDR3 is TGTGCCAGCAGCTTAGAGCCGACAGGTCTTGGTGAGCAGTTCTTC. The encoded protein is CASSLEPTGLGEQFF.

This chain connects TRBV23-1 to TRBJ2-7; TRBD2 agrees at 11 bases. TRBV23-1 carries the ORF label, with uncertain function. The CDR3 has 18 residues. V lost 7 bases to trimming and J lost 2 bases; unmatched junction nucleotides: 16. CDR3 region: CASIPRGASGRIAYEQYF. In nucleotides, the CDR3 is TGCGCCAGCATCCCACGGGGGGCTAGCGGGAGGATCGCCTACGAGCAGTACTTC.

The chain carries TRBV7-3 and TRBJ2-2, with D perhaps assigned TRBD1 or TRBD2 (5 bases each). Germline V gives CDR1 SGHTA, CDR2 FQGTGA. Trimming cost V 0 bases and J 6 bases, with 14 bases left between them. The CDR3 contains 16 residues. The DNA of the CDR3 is TGTGCCAGCAGCTTAACGGGGGTTCAGGGATCCGGGGAGCTGTTTTTT. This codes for CASSLTGVQGSGELFF.

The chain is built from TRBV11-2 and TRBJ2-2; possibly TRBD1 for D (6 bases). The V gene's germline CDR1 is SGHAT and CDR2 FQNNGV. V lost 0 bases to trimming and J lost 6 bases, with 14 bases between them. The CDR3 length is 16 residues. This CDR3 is CASSLEGAKLAGELFF. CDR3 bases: TGTGCCAGCAGCTTAGAGGGGGCTAAGCTAGCCGGGGAGCTGTTTTTT.

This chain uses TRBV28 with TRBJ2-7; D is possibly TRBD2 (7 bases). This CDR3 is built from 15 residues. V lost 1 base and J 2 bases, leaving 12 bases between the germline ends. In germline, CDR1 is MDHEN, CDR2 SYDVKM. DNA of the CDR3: TGTGCCAGCAGTTTATCGGGGGGCGGGACCTACGAGCAGTACTTC. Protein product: CASSLSGGGTYEQYF.

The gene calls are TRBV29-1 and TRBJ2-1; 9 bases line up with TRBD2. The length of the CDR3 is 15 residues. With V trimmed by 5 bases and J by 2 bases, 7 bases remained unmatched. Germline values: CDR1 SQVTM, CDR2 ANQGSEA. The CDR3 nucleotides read TGCAGCGTTTCGGAGGCGGGGGGGACCTACAATGAGCAGTTCTTC. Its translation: CSVSEAGGTYNEQFF.

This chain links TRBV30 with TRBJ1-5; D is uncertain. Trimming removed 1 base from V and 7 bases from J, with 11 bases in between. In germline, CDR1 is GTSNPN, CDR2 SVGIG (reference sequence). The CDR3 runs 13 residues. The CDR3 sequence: CAWSGSLGQPQHF. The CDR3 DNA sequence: TGTGCCTGGAGTGGGTCTCTCGGGCAGCCCCAGCATTTT.

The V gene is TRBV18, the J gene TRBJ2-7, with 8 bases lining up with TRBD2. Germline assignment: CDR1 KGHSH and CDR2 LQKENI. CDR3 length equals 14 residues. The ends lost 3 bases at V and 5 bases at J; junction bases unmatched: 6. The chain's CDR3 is CASSPGHGGDEQYF. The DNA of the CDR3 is TGTGCCAGCTCACCCGGACACGGGGGGGACGAGCAGTACTTC.

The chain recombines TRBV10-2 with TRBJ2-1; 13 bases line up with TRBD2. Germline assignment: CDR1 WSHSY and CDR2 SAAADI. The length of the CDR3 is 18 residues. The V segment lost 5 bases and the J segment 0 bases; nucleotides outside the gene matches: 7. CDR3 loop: CASSRGLAGYSSYNEQFF. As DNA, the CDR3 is TGCGCCAGCAGTCGGGGACTAGCGGGATATAGCTCCTACAATGAGCAGTTCTTC.

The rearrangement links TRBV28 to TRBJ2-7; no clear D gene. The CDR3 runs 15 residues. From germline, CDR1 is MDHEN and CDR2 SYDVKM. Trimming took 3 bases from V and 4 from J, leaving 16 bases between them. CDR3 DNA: TGTGCCAGCAGTTTCCTGGGCCCCTCCGCGTACGAGCAGTACTTC. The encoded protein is CASSFLGPSAYEQYF.

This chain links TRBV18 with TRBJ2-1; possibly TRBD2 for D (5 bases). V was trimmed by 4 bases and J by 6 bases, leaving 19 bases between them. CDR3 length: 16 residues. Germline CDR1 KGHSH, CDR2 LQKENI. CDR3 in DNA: TGTGCCAGCTCACTCTTCGAGCCGACTATCAGCAATGAGCAGTTCTTC. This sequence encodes CASSLFEPTISNEQFF.

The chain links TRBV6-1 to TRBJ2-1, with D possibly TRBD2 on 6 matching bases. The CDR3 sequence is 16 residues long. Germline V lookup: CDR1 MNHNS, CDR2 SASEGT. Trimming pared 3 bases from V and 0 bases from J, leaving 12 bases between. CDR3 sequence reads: CASSDRAGNSYNEQFF. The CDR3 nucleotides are TGTGCCAGCAGTGACCGAGCGGGCAACTCCTACAATGAGCAGTTCTTC.

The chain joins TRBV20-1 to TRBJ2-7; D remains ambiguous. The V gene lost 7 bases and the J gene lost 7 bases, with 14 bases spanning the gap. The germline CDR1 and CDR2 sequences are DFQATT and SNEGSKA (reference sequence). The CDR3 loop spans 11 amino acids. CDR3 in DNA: TGCAGTGGGGTCTCTGTGGGGGAGCAGTACTTC. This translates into CSGVSVGEQYF.

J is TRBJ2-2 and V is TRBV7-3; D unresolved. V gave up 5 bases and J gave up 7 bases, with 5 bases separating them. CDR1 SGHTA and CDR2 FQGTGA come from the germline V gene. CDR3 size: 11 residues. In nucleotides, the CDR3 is TGTGCCAGCAGCCCAGGCGGGGAGCTGTTTTTT. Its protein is CASSPGGELFF.

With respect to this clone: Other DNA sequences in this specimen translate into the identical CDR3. This CDR3 is CASSPGLNTGELFF. CDR3 coding DNA: TGTGCCAGCTCACCGGGACTCAACACCGGGGAGCTGTTTTTT. The chain combines TRBV18 with TRBJ2-2, with D perhaps matching TRBD2 (6 bases). The CDR3 contains 14 residues. V lost 3 bases and J lost 2, with 7 bases in between. CDR1 and CDR2 (germline): KGHSH, LQKENI.

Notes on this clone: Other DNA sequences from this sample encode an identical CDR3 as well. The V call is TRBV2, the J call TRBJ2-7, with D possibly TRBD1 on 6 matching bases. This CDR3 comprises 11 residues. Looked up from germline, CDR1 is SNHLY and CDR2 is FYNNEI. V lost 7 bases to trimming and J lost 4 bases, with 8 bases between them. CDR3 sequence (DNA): TGTGCCAGCAAACAGGGATACGAGCAGTACTTC. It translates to CASKQGYEQYF.

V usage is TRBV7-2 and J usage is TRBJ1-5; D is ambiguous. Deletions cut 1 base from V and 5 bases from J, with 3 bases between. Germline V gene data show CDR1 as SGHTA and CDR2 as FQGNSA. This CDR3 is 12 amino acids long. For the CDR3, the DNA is TGTGCCAGCAGCTTAGTTCATCAGCCCCAGCATTTT. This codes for CASSLVHQPQHF.

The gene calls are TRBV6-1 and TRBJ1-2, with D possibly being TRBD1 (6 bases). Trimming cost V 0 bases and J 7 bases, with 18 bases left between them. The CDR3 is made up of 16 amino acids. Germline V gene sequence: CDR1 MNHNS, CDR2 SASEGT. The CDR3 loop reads CASSEALVAGASGYTF. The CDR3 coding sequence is TGTGCCAGCAGTGAAGCGCTCGTTGCGGGGGCGAGTGGCTACACCTTC.

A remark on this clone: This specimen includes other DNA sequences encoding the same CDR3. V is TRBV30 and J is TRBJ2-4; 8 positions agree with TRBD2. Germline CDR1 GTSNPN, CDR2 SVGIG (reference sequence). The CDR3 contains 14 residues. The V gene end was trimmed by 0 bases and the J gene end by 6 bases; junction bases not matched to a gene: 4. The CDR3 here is CAWSVRGGVNIQYF. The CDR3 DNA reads TGTGCCTGGAGTGTACGGGGGGGCGTAAACATTCAGTACTTC.

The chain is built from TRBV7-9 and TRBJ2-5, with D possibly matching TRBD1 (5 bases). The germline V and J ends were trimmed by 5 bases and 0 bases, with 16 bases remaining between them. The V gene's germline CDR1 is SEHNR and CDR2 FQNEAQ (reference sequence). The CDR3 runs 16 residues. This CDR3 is CASSRGETVYQETQYF. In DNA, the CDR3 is TGTGCCAGCAGCAGAGGAGAGACAGTCTACCAAGAGACCCAGTACTTC. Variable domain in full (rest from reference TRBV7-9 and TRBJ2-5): DTGVSQNPRHKITKRGQNVTFRCDPISEHNRLYWYRQTLGQGPEFLTYFQNEAQLEKSRLLSDRFSAERPKGSFSTLEIQRTEQGDSAMYLCASSRGETVYQETQYFGPGTRLLVL.